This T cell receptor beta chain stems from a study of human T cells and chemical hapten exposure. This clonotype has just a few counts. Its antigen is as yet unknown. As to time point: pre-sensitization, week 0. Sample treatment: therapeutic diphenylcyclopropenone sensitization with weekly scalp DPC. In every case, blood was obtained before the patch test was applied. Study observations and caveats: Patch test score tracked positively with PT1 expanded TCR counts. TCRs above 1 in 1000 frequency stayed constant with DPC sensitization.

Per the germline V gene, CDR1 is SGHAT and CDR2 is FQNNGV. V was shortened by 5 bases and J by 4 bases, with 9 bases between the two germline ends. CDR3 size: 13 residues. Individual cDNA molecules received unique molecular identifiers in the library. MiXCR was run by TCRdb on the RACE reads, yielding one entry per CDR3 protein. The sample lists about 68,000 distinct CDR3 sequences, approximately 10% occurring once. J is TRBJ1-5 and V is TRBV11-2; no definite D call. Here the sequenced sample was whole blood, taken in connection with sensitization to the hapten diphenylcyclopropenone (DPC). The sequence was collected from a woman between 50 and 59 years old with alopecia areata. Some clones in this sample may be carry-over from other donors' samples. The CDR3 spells CASSRLGNQPQHF. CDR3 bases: TGTGCCAGCAGCCGATTAGGGAATCAGCCCCAGCATTTT.